A selection of T cell receptor beta chains follows, all from one sample in a study of CD8 T cells in Susac syndrome. TCRdb re-derived calls from the immunoSEQ multiplex PCR reads in MiXCR, one entry per CDR3 protein. Of about 280,000 distinct CDR3 sequences listed, more than 75% are singletons. The sample was CD8+ T cells from PBMCs. Source of these receptors: a human donor with multiple sclerosis. Both conserved end residues are part of each CDR3. The D gene is left open where the match is weak. Size values are once, few and many counts, or a class for expanded clones, and some rows have none.

clone_size | j_call | d_call | v_call | cdr3_aa | cdr3_nt
. | TRBJ1-1 | . | TRBV9 | CASSVEVVTEAFF | TGTGCCAGCAGCGTAGAGGTGGTCACTGAAGCTTTCTTT
. | TRBJ2-5 | TRBD1 | TRBV9 | CASSAPGQGAQETQYF | TGTGCCAGCAGCGCCCCGGGACAGGGGGCTCAAGAGACCCAGTACTTC
once | TRBJ2-3 | . | TRBV18 | CASFSPGLSTDTQYF | TGTGCCAGCTTCTCTCCGGGACTGTCCACAGATACGCAGTATTTT
. | TRBJ2-1 | TRBD2 | TRBV5-4 | CASSPQELAGVNEQFF | TGTGCCAGCAGCCCCCAGGAACTAGCGGGGGTCAATGAGCAGTTCTTC
once | TRBJ1-5 | . | TRBV25-1 | CASSRRTQKGQPQHF | TGTGCCAGCAGTCGGCGGACTCAAAAGGGTCAGCCCCAGCATTTT
. | TRBJ2-1 | TRBD2 | TRBV5-1 | CASSLKAGLSYNEQFF | TGCGCCAGCAGCTTGAAGGCGGGACTATCCTACAATGAGCAGTTCTTC
. | TRBJ1-6 | TRBD1 | TRBV27 | CASTLTGGDSPLHF | TGTGCCAGCACACTGACAGGGGGCGATTCACCCCTCCACTTT
few | TRBJ2-1 | . | TRBV6-6 | CASRYLSSYNEQFF | TGTGCCAGCCGCTACCTGAGCTCCTACAATGAGCAGTTCTTC
. | TRBJ1-5 | TRBD1 | TRBV30 | CAWTPTEGAWQPQHF | TGTGCCTGGACTCCCACGGAGGGGGCTTGGCAGCCCCAGCATTTT
. | TRBJ2-1 | TRBD2 | TRBV27 | CASSSRLAGVYEQFF | TGTGCCAGCAGTTCCCGACTAGCGGGAGTCTATGAGCAGTTCTTC
once | TRBJ2-7 | . | TRBV13 | CASSLGGTRYEQYF | TGTGCCAGCAGCTTAGGAGGGACAAGATACGAGCAGTACTTC
. | TRBJ1-6 | TRBD1 | TRBV7-9 | CASSSDRATDSPLHF | TGTGCCAGCAGCTCCGACAGGGCGACGGATTCACCCCTCCACTTT
. | TRBJ2-1 | TRBD2 | TRBV5-6 | CASSLRASGRFYEQFF | TGTGCCAGCAGCTTGCGTGCTAGCGGGAGGTTCTATGAGCAGTTCTTC
. | TRBJ2-3 | . | TRBV21-1 | CASSSSDRASTDTQYF | TGTGCCAGCAGCAGTTCGGACAGGGCCAGCACAGATACGCAGTATTTT
once | TRBJ1-6 | . | TRBV3-1 | CASRLKGVYSPLHF | TGTGCCAGCAGGCTAAAAGGGGTCTATTCACCCCTCCACTTT
. | TRBJ2-1 | . | TRBV15 | CATSMWLEGDNEQFF | TGTGCCACCAGCATGTGGCTAGAGGGGGACAATGAGCAGTTCTTC
. | TRBJ2-7 | . | TRBV5-4 | CASSLDLGNGDYEQYF | TGTGCCAGCAGCTTGGACCTGGGTAACGGGGACTACGAGCAGTACTTC
. | TRBJ1-5 | . | TRBV19 | CASSMTEYSNQPQHF | TGTGCCAGTAGTATGACGGAATATAGCAATCAGCCCCAGCATTTT
. | TRBJ2-7 | TRBD2 | TRBV7-8 | CASSPSMVNLAVSYEQYF | TGTGCCAGCAGCCCCAGCATGGTAAACCTAGCGGTCTCCTACGAGCAGTACTTC
. | TRBJ1-1 | TRBD1 | TRBV4-1 | CASSPQGGGNTEAFF | TGCGCCAGCAGCCCCCAGGGGGGGGGAAACACTGAAGCTTTCTTT
. | TRBJ1-2 | . | TRBV2 | CASTTTGSYGYTF | TGTGCCAGCACCACGACAGGAAGCTATGGCTACACCTTC
. | TRBJ2-3 | . | TRBV7-9 | CASSLAGSGDTQYF | TGTGCCAGCAGCTTAGCGGGCTCCGGGGATACGCAGTATTTT